This T cell receptor (beta chain) was profiled in a study of cytomegalovirus exposure and HLA in healthy donors. Method: immunoSEQ multiplex PCR; TCRdb's copy keeps in-frame clones and lacks some. Of under 200,000 clones in the sample, roughly 81% were seen once. The CDR3 runs to 15 residues. The V gene's germline CDR1 is LGHNA and CDR2 YNFKEQ. The ends were cut back, 2 bases at V and 1 base at J, with 12 bases in the middle. The sample holds a few counts of this clone. The sequencing sample was made of PBMCs. This chain joins TRBV4-2 and TRBJ2-7, with D possibly being TRBD1 (6 bases). The sequence came from a woman aged 25 to 39 in good health and CMV-seronegative. The CDR3 DNA is TGTGCCAGCAGCCAAAGTACGGACAGTTCCTACGAGCAGTACTTC. The encoded protein is CASSQSTDSSYEQYF.